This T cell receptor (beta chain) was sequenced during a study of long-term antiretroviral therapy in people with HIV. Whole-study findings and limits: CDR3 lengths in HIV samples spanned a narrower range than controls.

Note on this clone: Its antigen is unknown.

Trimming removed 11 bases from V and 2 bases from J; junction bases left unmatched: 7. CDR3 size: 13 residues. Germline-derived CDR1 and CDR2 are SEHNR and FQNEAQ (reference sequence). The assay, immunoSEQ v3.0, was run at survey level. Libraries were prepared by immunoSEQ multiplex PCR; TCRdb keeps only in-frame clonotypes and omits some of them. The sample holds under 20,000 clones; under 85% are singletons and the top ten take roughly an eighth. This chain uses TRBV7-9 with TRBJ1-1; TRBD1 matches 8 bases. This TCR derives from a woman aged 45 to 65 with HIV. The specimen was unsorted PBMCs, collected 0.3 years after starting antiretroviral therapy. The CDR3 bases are TGTGCCGCCGGGGACAGGAGAAACACTGAAGCTTTCTTT. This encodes CAAGDRRNTEAFF.